A selection of T cell receptor beta chains follows, all from one sample in a study of blood T cell repertoires in COVID-19. The repertoire was sequenced with immunoSEQ multiplex PCR; TCRdb's copy has only in-frame clones and lacks some. Of about 300,000 clones in the sample, roughly 91% are singletons; the top ten hold approximately 1.8%. Sequencing was done on a sample of peripheral blood. The source is a woman in her twenties or thirties with COVID-19, enrolled during active disease. The CDR3 runs from the conserved cysteine through the conserved F or W. The D gene is left open where the match is weak. Only part of the rows carry a size: once, few, many, or a class if the clone is expanded.

>TRBJ2-5|TRBD1|-|TRBV5-6
CASSLGGPGGQETQYF
TGTGCCAGCAGCTTGGGTGGGCCAGGGGGCCAGGAGACCCAGTACTTC
>TRBJ2-1|TRBD1|-|TRBV2
CASREATGRIYNEQFF
TGTGCCAGCAGGGAAGCGACAGGGAGAATCTACAATGAGCAGTTCTTC
>TRBJ1-3|-|-|TRBV11-2
CASSDNLGNTIYF
TGTGCCAGCAGCGACAATCTTGGAAACACCATATATTTT
>TRBJ1-1|-|-|TRBV7-9
CASSSRGANTEAFF
TGTGCCAGCAGCAGCAGGGGTGCTAACACTGAAGCTTTCTTT
>TRBJ1-2|-|-|TRBV5-1
CASSLQPLYGYTF
TGCGCCAGCAGCTTACAGCCACTCTATGGCTACACCTTC
>TRBJ2-5|TRBD1|-|TRBV15
CATSGRDRGYQETQYF
TGTGCCACCAGCGGTAGGGACAGGGGGTACCAAGAGACCCAGTACTTC
>TRBJ2-1|TRBD1|-|TRBV23-1
CASSQSSDRGNNEQFF
TGCGCCAGCAGTCAATCCTCCGACAGGGGGAACAATGAGCAGTTCTTC
>TRBJ1-2|-|-|TRBV7-2
CASSFAGGGYTF
TGTGCCAGCAGCTTCGCTGGTGGCGGCTACACCTTC
>TRBJ1-1|TRBD1|-|TRBV2
CASLQGDYLNTEAFF
TGTGCCAGCTTACAGGGGGACTACCTGAACACTGAAGCTTTCTTT
>TRBJ1-2|-|-|TRBV11-2
CASSPEAGPQHGYTF
TGTGCCAGCAGCCCAGAGGCGGGACCACAACATGGCTACACCTTC
>TRBJ1-4|TRBD1|-|TRBV6-1
CASSVAGTGMGSEKLFF
TGTGCCAGCAGTGTTGCCGGGACAGGGATGGGGAGTGAAAAACTGTTTTTT
>TRBJ1-6|-|-|TRBV6-5
CASSYISGSNSPLHF
TGTGCCAGCAGTTACATTTCCGGGAGTAATTCACCCCTCCACTTT
>TRBJ2-2|-|-|TRBV24-1
CATSDFDRAHNTGELFF
TGTGCCACCAGTGATTTTGACAGAGCCCATAACACCGGGGAGCTGTTTTTT
>TRBJ2-5|TRBD2|-|TRBV10-3
CAIGRAGGNQETQYF
TGTGCCATCGGAAGAGCGGGGGGGAACCAAGAGACCCAGTACTTC
>TRBJ2-2|-|-|TRBV10-1
CASSEMGASTTGELFF
TGCGCCAGCAGTGAAATGGGGGCATCCACCACCGGGGAGCTGTTTTTT
>TRBJ1-2|-|-|TRBV2
CASKWTSNYGYTF
TGTGCCAGCAAATGGACATCTAACTATGGCTACACCTTC
>TRBJ2-2|-|once|TRBV7-3
CASSPEVVKTRTGELFF
TGTGCCAGCAGCCCCGAGGTAGTCAAAACTAGGACCGGGGAGCTGTTTTTT
>TRBJ2-1|TRBD1|-|TRBV2
CASSEALLRGPQFF
TGTGCCAGCAGTGAAGCGCTTCTCAGGGGGCCTCAGTTCTTC
>TRBJ1-1|TRBD1|-|TRBV5-4
CASSRTGTGYMNTEAFF
TGTGCCAGCAGTCGGACCGGGACAGGGTATATGAACACTGAAGCTTTCTTT
>TRBJ1-4|-|many|TRBV19
CASSILPTGFNEKLFF
TGTGCCAGTAGTATCCTACCGACAGGCTTTAATGAAAAACTGTTTTTT
>TRBJ1-1|-|few|TRBV4-2
CASSQEETVNTEAFF
TGTGCCAGCAGCCAAGAGGAGACGGTCAACACTGAAGCTTTCTTT
>TRBJ2-1|-|-|TRBV21-1
CASSKDPGAHNEQFF
TGTGCCAGCAGCAAAGATCCAGGGGCCCACAATGAGCAGTTCTTC
>TRBJ2-5|-|-|TRBV7-9
CASSPPGRGPLQETQYF
TGTGCCAGCAGCCCGCCGGGGCGGGGGCCGCTCCAAGAGACCCAGTACTTC